These 17 T cell receptor beta chains were all obtained from the same sample, sequenced in a study of metastatic and nonmetastatic thyroid tumors. Using MiXCR, TCRdb re-called clones from the PCR reads. The table lists about 23,000 clones, approximately 30% of them singletons. Thyroid surgery had not been preceded by any treatment in any patient. The material sequenced was tumor tissue. The source is a female donor with papillary thyroid cancer or a benign thyroid nodule (not recorded which). Some clones in this sample may be carry-over from other donors' samples.

The chain employs TRBV7-6 and TRBJ2-7, with D perhaps TRBD2 (6 bases). V lost 1 base to trimming and J lost 2 bases, with 9 bases between them. Germline loops: CDR1 SGHVS, CDR2 FNYEAQ. This CDR3 is built from 14 residues. In DNA form, the CDR3 reads TGTGCCAGCAGCTTAGTGGGGGGACCCTACGAGCAGTACTTC. Its protein is CASSLVGGPYEQYF.

Judged by abundance, this clone is medium-sized. The genes are TRBV6-1 and TRBJ1-6; 10 bases line up with TRBD1. Germline V CDR1 and CDR2: MNHNS, SASEGT. The CDR3 extends over 14 amino acids. V was pared by 7 bases and J by 9 bases, with 6 bases of the junction left unmatched. CDR3: CASTPRTGGSPLHF. The CDR3 DNA reads TGTGCCAGCACCCCCAGGACAGGGGGTTCACCCCTCCACTTT.

By share, this clone ranks as medium-sized. The chain links TRBV2 to TRBJ2-7; TRBD1 matches at 8 bases. The CDR3 has 14 residues. V was clipped by 2 bases and J by 6 bases; unmatched bases: 6. Germline V CDR1 and CDR2: SNHLY, FYNNEI. This CDR3 is CASSELDRGSEQYF. As DNA, the CDR3 is TGTGCCAGCAGTGAACTCGACAGGGGAAGCGAGCAGTACTTC.

At least ten counts were recorded for this clone. The chain links TRBV6-6 to TRBJ2-3; D is undetermined. In germline, CDR1 is MNHNY, CDR2 SVGAGI (reference sequence). CDR3 size: 14 residues. The V end lost 2 bases, the J end lost 6 bases, and 12 bases lay between the germline ends. The CDR3 DNA reads TGTGCCAGCAGTTACGTTGGGTTAACGGATACGCAGTATTTT. Amino acid sequence: CASSYVGLTDTQYF.

This clone is termed medium-sized. V gene TRBV5-5 combines with J gene TRBJ1-6; D is unresolved. V lost 3 bases to trimming and J lost 8 bases, with 9 bases between them. CDR1 is SGHKS and CDR2 is YYEKEE in the germline V gene (reference sequence). The CDR3 has 13 residues. CDR3 bases: TGTGCCAGCAGCTCCTTCACGGATTCACCCCTCCACTTT. Its protein is CASSSFTDSPLHF.

At least ten counts were recorded for this clone. This chain links TRBV5-1 with TRBJ1-1; D unresolved. Germline V gene sequence: CDR1 SGHRS, CDR2 YFSETQ. CDR3 length: 13 amino acids. V was clipped by 0 bases and J by 5 bases, with 8 bases between them. The CDR3 is CASSLGGVTEAFF. The CDR3 DNA reads TGCGCCAGCAGCTTGGGAGGTGTTACTGAAGCTTTCTTT.

The V call is TRBV20-1, the J call TRBJ2-7, with 14 bases identical to TRBD2. The V segment lost 2 bases and the J segment 4 bases; nucleotides outside the gene matches: 4. Looked up from germline, CDR1 is DFQATT and CDR2 is SNEGSKA (reference sequence). The CDR3 loop spans 15 amino acids. CDR3 sequence (DNA): TGCAGTGCTAGAAGCGGGACTAGCGGGAGTTACGAGCAGTACTTC. It codes for CSARSGTSGSYEQYF.

This CDR3 reads CASSQGGTDPPTDTQYF. In nucleotides, the CDR3 is TGTGCCAGCAGCCAAGGAGGGACAGATCCCCCCACAGATACGCAGTATTTT. J is TRBJ2-3 and V is TRBV3-1, with 7 bases lining up with TRBD1. V was clipped by 1 base and J by 2 bases; unmatched bases: 9. The CDR3 loop spans 17 amino acids. Germline V gene lookup returns CDR1 LGHDT and CDR2 YNNKEL (reference sequence).

This clone was recorded a few times. The chain couples TRBV6-1 to TRBJ1-5; D possibly corresponds to TRBD1 (5 bases). In germline, CDR1 is MNHNS, CDR2 SASEGT. This CDR3 is 14 amino acids long. V was cut by 5 bases and J by 5 bases, with 13 bases left in between. The CDR3 here is CASSSQGTYQPQHF. CDR3 nucleotides: TGTGCCAGCAGTAGCCAGGGTACATATCAGCCCCAGCATTTT.

By sample share, this clone is medium-sized (0.01 to 0.1%). The chain couples TRBV6-1 to TRBJ1-5; D perhaps matches TRBD1 (6 bases). This CDR3 comprises 14 residues. Trimming shortened V by 8 bases and J by 4 bases, and 15 bases separated the two germline ends. Germline assignment: CDR1 MNHNS and CDR2 SASEGT. The DNA for the CDR3 is TGTGCCAGCGAAACAGGGACACGAAATCAGCCCCAGCATTTT. It yields the protein CASETGTRNQPQHF.

In regard to this clone: One junction end does not reproduce the germline sequence, and a read error may be involved. The gene calls are TRBV3-1 and TRBJ2-5; D unresolved. CDR3 length equals 15 residues. Per germline, CDR1 LGHDT and CDR2 YNNKEL (reference sequence). The CDR3 sequence is CASSLRWAGKDTQYF. In nucleotides, the CDR3 is TGTGCCAGCAGCCTACGGTGGGCTGGAAAAGATACCCAGTACTTC.

CDR3 protein: CASSLERGGPSGELFF. In nucleotides, the CDR3 is TGTGCCAGCAGCCTCGAGCGGGGGGGGCCGAGCGGGGAGCTGTTTTTT. The chain has TRBV11-1 and TRBJ2-2, with 10 bases aligning to TRBD2. The trim removed 5 bases at V and 7 bases at J, leaving 10 bases unmatched. The length of the CDR3 is 16 residues. Germline V CDR1 and CDR2: SGHAT, FQDESV (reference sequence). Combining the CDR3 with reference TRBV11-1 and TRBJ2-2 gives the whole variable domain EAEVAQSPRYKITEKSQAVAFWCDPISGHATLYWYRQILGQGPELLVQFQDESVVDDSQLPKDRFSAERLKGVDSTLKIQPAELGDSAMYLCASSLERGGPSGELFFGEGSRLTVL.

By share of the sample, this clone is medium-sized (0.01 to 0.1%). The sample carries other DNA sequences with the same CDR3. The chain recombines TRBV10-3 with TRBJ1-5; the D gene is possibly TRBD1 (5 bases). The CDR3 is 14 residues long. Trimming cost V 8 bases and J 0 bases, with 11 bases left between them. Looked up from germline, CDR1 is ENHRY and CDR2 is SYGVKD. CDR3 in DNA: TGTGCCATCGGGACGGGGGATAGCAATCAGCCCCAGCATTTT. Its protein product is CAIGTGDSNQPQHF.

This clone was seen repeatedly, ten times or more. The chain couples TRBV20-1 to TRBJ2-3; 10 positions match TRBD2. The CDR3 extends over 15 amino acids. CDR1 DFQATT and CDR2 SNEGSKA come from the germline V gene (reference sequence). J was trimmed by 4 bases and V by 2 bases; bases with no gene match: 6. The CDR3 DNA sequence: TGCAGTGCTAGACAGACTAGCGGGCTTGCAGATACGCAGTATTTT. Amino acids: CSARQTSGLADTQYF.

This clone showed up many times. The chain recombines TRBV29-1 with TRBJ1-4, with 9 positions matching TRBD1. J gave up 8 bases and V 7 bases, and 8 bases lay outside the gene matches. The CDR3 consists of 13 residues. Germline-derived CDR1 and CDR2 are SQVTM and ANQGSEA. The CDR3 DNA is TGCAGCGCCAGGGGACAGGGAGTAGAAAAACTGTTTTTT. It translates to CSARGQGVEKLFF.

There are a few counts of this clone. Within the sample, other DNA sequences also encode this same CDR3. The chain couples TRBV28 to TRBJ2-1, with D possibly TRBD1 on 5 matching bases. CDR3 length: 16 residues. V lost 6 bases, J lost 5 bases, and 20 bases lay in between. The germline CDR1 and CDR2 sequences are MDHEN and SYDVKM. CDR3 DNA sequence: TGTGCCAGCAGCCCATATAGTGGTGGGGCGCACAATGAGCAGTTCTTC. This sequence encodes CASSPYSGGAHNEQFF.

This clone is medium-sized by share. CDR3 residues: CASSSRGLAFQQNTGELFF. CDR3 sequence (DNA): TGTGCCAGCAGCTCCCGGGGACTAGCGTTTCAACAGAACACCGGGGAGCTGTTTTTT. This sequence joins TRBV7-8 and TRBJ2-2, with 10 bases aligning to TRBD2. With 4 bases clipped from V and 1 base from J, the junction kept 12 bases outside the gene matches. The germline gives CDR1 SGHVS, CDR2 FQNEAQ. The CDR3 sequence is 19 residues long.